These 22 T cell receptor beta chains originate from one sample sequenced in a study of blood T cell repertoires in COVID-19 (dated by TCRdb to about 2020). Receptor libraries were prepared by the immunoSEQ multiplex PCR assay. TCRdb provides this immuneACCESS table in a form limited to in-frame rearrangements. Some clones are lacking; in checked studies, under half of them reflect an unresolved V gene, and why the rest are absent is not known. The sample includes under 200,000 clones, with 70% to 90% observed a single time. In total, the top ten clones hold nearly 2.5% of the sample. Material: peripheral blood. Source of these receptors: a man between 35 and 55 years old with active or convalescent COVID-19.

The rearrangement links TRBV2 to TRBJ2-3, with 11 bases aligning to TRBD1. The CDR3 sequence is 16 residues long. CDR1 and CDR2 (germline): SNHLY, FYNNEI. J lost 3 bases, V lost 6 bases, and 8 bases had no gene match. CDR3 sequence reads: CASSGDRGMGTDTQYF. For the CDR3, the DNA is TGTGCCAGCAGCGGGGACAGGGGGATGGGAACAGATACGCAGTATTTT.

The chain links TRBV27 to TRBJ2-3; 9 nucleotides line up with TRBD1. V was clipped by 0 bases and J by 4 bases; unmatched bases: 5. There are 16 residues in the CDR3. Germline CDR1 MNHEY, CDR2 SMNVEV (reference sequence). The CDR3 coding sequence is TGTGCCAGCAGTTTATCTACGGGACAGGGCCCAGATACGCAGTATTTT. This gives the protein CASSLSTGQGPDTQYF.

This chain connects TRBV18 to TRBJ1-6, with 8 bases matching TRBD1. J lost 5 bases, V lost 2 bases, and 8 bases had no gene match. This CDR3 comprises 17 residues. The germline V gene has CDR1 KGHSH and CDR2 LQKENI. CDR3 region: CASSPARQGPNNSPLHF. For the CDR3, the DNA is TGTGCCAGCTCACCAGCCAGACAGGGGCCAAATAATTCACCCCTCCACTTT. Full variable domain (outside the CDR3, taken from reference TRBV18 and TRBJ1-6): NAGVMQNPRHLVRRRGQEARLRCSPMKGHSHVYWYRQLPEEGLKFMVYLQKENIIDESGMPKERFSAEFPKEGPSILRIQQVVRGDSAAYFCASSPARQGPNNSPLHFGNGTRLTVT.

For this clone: An end of the junction does not agree with germline; a read error may underlie this. This sequence joins TRBV6-1 and TRBJ1-5, with TRBD1 matching 12 bases. The CDR3 is 18 residues long. Germline loops: CDR1 MNHNS, CDR2 SASEGT. In DNA, the CDR3 is TGTGCCAGCAATGAAGCCGGGACAGGGGGCTTGGGCAATCAGCCCCAGCATTTT. Translation: CASNEAGTGGLGNQPQHF.

The CDR3 is CASSFTGANYGYTF. The CDR3 DNA sequence: TGTGCCAGCAGCTTCACAGGAGCGAACTATGGCTACACCTTC. The chain links TRBV5-4 to TRBJ1-2; a weak D match, TRBD1 (5 bases). Trimming took 2 bases from V and 2 from J, leaving 10 bases between them. Germline V CDR1 and CDR2: SGHNT, YYREEE (reference sequence). CDR3 length: 14 amino acids.

This sequence joins TRBV5-6 and TRBJ2-6, with D tentatively TRBD1 (5 bases). Germline V gives CDR1 SGHDT, CDR2 YYEEEE. Trimming shortened V by 4 bases and J by 0 bases, and 11 bases separated the two germline ends. This CDR3 has 16 residues. The CDR3 bases are TGTGCCAGCAGCGCAGACAGAAGCTCTGGGGCCAACGTCCTGACTTTC. Its translation is CASSADRSSGANVLTF.

The V gene is TRBV18, the J gene TRBJ1-5; TRBD1 matches at 7 bases. Germline V CDR1 and CDR2: KGHSH, LQKENI. CDR3 length equals 14 residues. V shed 4 bases and J 1 base; nucleotides not matched to a gene: 1. The CDR3 coding sequence is TGTGCCAGCTCACAGGGGGCGAGCAATCAGCCCCAGCATTTT. Amino acid sequence: CASSQGASNQPQHF.

The V gene is TRBV19, the J gene TRBJ1-5, with 9 nucleotides matching TRBD1. Germline CDR1 is LNHDA and CDR2 is SQIVND (reference sequence). V was clipped by 5 bases and J by 5 bases; unmatched bases: 4. This CDR3 has 14 amino acids. Here the CDR3 DNA reads TGTGCCAGTAGTTGGGGACAGGGACATCAGCCCCAGCATTTT. It specifies CASSWGQGHQPQHF.

This sequence joins TRBV2 and TRBJ2-1, with unresolved D. Trimming took 10 bases from V and 0 from J, leaving 10 bases between them. The germline CDR1 and CDR2 sequences are SNHLY and FYNNEI. The CDR3 is 13 amino acids. CDR3 in amino acids: CAIQPDSYNEQFF. The CDR3 DNA is TGTGCCATACAGCCGGACTCCTACAATGAGCAGTTCTTC. The complete variable domain, with remaining parts taken from reference TRBV2 and TRBJ2-1, reads EPEVTQTPSHQVTQMGQEVILRCVPISNHLYFYWYRQILGQKVEFLVSFYNNEISEKSEIFDDQFSVERPDGSNFTLKIRSTKLEDSAMYFCAIQPDSYNEQFFGPGTRLTVL.

The gene calls are TRBV6-5 and TRBJ1-6; D uncertain. The V gene lost 5 bases and the J gene lost 7 bases, with 9 bases spanning the gap. The germline V gene has CDR1 MNHEY and CDR2 SVGAGI. The CDR3 covers 13 residues. DNA for the CDR3: TGTGCCAGCAGTATCGGAGGGAATTCACCCCTCCACTTT. It is translated as CASSIGGNSPLHF.

This clone was observed once. The chain couples TRBV13 to TRBJ1-2; D remains ambiguous. Germline V gives CDR1 PRHDT, CDR2 FYEKMQ (reference sequence). The CDR3 sequence is 15 residues long. Trimming pared 0 bases from V and 6 bases from J, leaving 14 bases between. The CDR3 DNA reads as TGTGCCAGCAGCTTAGGCCCCAGCCGGGGAGATGGCTACACCTTC. Translation gives CASSLGPSRGDGYTF.

The rearrangement joins TRBV25-1 to TRBJ2-6; possibly TRBD1 for D (6 bases). Germline values: CDR1 MGHDK, CDR2 SYGVNS. This CDR3 spans 17 amino acids. V was pared by 3 bases and J by 0 bases, with 12 bases between. The CDR3 DNA follows: TGTGCCAGCAGTGATCTTATACAGGGCTCTGGGGCCAACGTCCTGACTTTC. This gives the protein CASSDLIQGSGANVLTF.

The V call is TRBV6-1, the J call TRBJ2-7; 7 bases align to TRBD2. Germline assignment: CDR1 MNHNS and CDR2 SASEGT. J was trimmed by 5 bases and V by 3 bases; bases with no gene match: 7. This CDR3 comprises 14 residues. The CDR3 DNA reads TGTGCCAGCAGTGAGAAGGGAGGGTTCGACGAGCAGTACTTC. It encodes CASSEKGGFDEQYF.

This sequence joins TRBV4-1 and TRBJ2-1, with D possibly being TRBD2 (5 bases). V lost 4 bases and J 0 bases, leaving 10 bases between the germline ends. Germline V CDR1 and CDR2: MGHRA, YSYEKL. The CDR3 runs to 15 residues. This CDR3 is CASSLRGSSYNEQFF. DNA of the CDR3: TGCGCCAGCAGCCTCCGTGGGAGCTCCTACAATGAGCAGTTCTTC.

The gene calls are TRBV6-5 and TRBJ1-3; D perhaps matches TRBD1 (6 bases). V lost 7 bases to trimming and J lost 4 bases, with 11 bases between them. Germline-derived CDR1 and CDR2 are MNHEY and SVGAGI. There are 13 residues in the CDR3. The CDR3 DNA is TGTGCCAGCACGGACAGAGGGGGAAACACCATATATTTT. As protein: CASTDRGGNTIYF.

The chain employs TRBV6-5 and TRBJ1-2; no clear D. The germline V gene encodes CDR1 MNHEY and CDR2 SVGAGI. The length of the CDR3 is 13 residues. Trimming shortened V by 7 bases and J by 8 bases, and 17 bases separated the two germline ends. CDR3 DNA: TGTGCCAGCAACCCCAGCGGGCTGGGGGGCTACACCTTC. Translated, it gives CASNPSGLGGYTF.

J is TRBJ2-1 and V is TRBV27; TRBD1 aligns across 8 bases. Looked up from germline, CDR1 is MNHEY and CDR2 is SMNVEV (reference sequence). V dropped 4 bases and J dropped 8; count of bases not matched to a gene: 10. There are 15 residues in the CDR3. The CDR3 coding sequence is TGTGCCAGCAGTTCATACAGGGGGAAAATCCATGAGCAGTTCTTC. The encoded protein is CASSSYRGKIHEQFF.

This rearrangement joins TRBV2 to TRBJ2-7; TRBD1 matches 11 bases. Germline V gives CDR1 SNHLY, CDR2 FYNNEI. This CDR3 contains 15 residues. The ends lost 2 bases at V and 6 bases at J; junction bases unmatched: 6. The CDR3 DNA reads as TGTGCCAGCAGTGAAAGATCGGGGACAGGGGGCGAGCAGTACTTC. It is translated as CASSERSGTGGEQYF. Complete variable domain (other parts from reference TRBV2 and TRBJ2-7): EPEVTQTPSHQVTQMGQEVILRCVPISNHLYFYWYRQILGQKVEFLVSFYNNEISEKSEIFDDQFSVERPDGSNFTLKIRSTKLEDSAMYFCASSERSGTGGEQYFGPGTRLTVT.

The rearrangement joins TRBV24-1 to TRBJ2-6, with 11 bases fitting TRBD2. Germline-derived CDR1 and CDR2 are KGHDR and SFDVKD. Trimming at V came to 2 bases and at J to 3 bases, leaving 8 bases not matched to a gene. This CDR3 has 19 amino acids. This CDR3 reads CATSDSGLAEGLGANVLTF. CDR3 bases: TGTGCCACCAGTGATTCGGGACTAGCGGAGGGTCTTGGGGCCAACGTCCTGACTTTC.

This sequence joins TRBV19 and TRBJ1-1; tentative D call: TRBD1 (6 bases). Looked up from germline, CDR1 is LNHDA and CDR2 is SQIVND (reference sequence). This CDR3 is built from 13 residues. Trimming cost V 4 bases and J 7 bases, with 13 bases left between them. The CDR3 sequence: CASSTRGGSEAFF. CDR3 in DNA: TGTGCCAGTAGTACGAGGGGGGGGAGTGAAGCTTTCTTT.

The gene calls are TRBV6-7 and TRBJ1-5; D perhaps matches TRBD1 (6 bases). TRBV6-7 carries the ORF label, with uncertain function. Between the trimmed V and J ends, which lost 10 bases and 6 bases, there was a span of 13 bases. The CDR3 sequence is 12 residues long. The DNA for the CDR3 is TGTGCCACGGCGGGGGGCAGTCAGCCCCAGCATTTT. It codes for CATAGGSQPQHF.

V gene TRBV30 combines with J gene TRBJ2-7; D is ambiguous. Trimming shortened V by 0 bases and J by 2 bases, and 14 bases separated the two germline ends. CDR3 length equals 15 residues. Germline CDR1 GTSNPN, CDR2 SVGIG (reference sequence). The CDR3: CAWSVPLGRAYEQYF. DNA for the CDR3: TGTGCCTGGAGTGTACCTCTAGGTCGGGCCTACGAGCAGTACTTC. The full variable domain, with the rest looked up from reference TRBV30 and TRBJ2-7, is SQTIHQWPATLVQPVGSPLSLECTVEGTSNPNLYWYRQAAGRGLQLLFYSVGIGQISSEVPQNLSASRPQDRQFILSSKKLLLSDSGFYLCAWSVPLGRAYEQYFGPGTRLTVT.